A single sample is the source of the 13 T cell receptor beta chains below, sequenced in a study of blood T cell repertoires in COVID-19. Profiled with immunoSEQ multiplex PCR; TCRdb holds only in-frame clones, not every one. The sample consists of 150,000 to 200,000 clones, roughly nine tenths of them appearing once. The specimen sequenced was PBMCs or T cells enriched from blood (not recorded which). The receptors shown here come from a woman in her 30s who had recovered from COVID-19.

The CDR3 sequence: CASSIDRPRTGGRKYF. CDR3 DNA sequence: TGTGCCAGTAGTATAGATCGTCCCAGGACAGGGGGTCGTAAGTACTTC. The chain uses TRBV19 and TRBJ2-7; 10 nucleotides match TRBD1. Trimming cost V 0 bases and J 11 bases; bases outside gene matches: 13. The CDR3 is 16 residues long. Germline loops: CDR1 LNHDA, CDR2 SQIVND (reference sequence).

The J gene is TRBJ1-1, the V gene TRBV27; tentatively, D is TRBD1 (6 bases). The germline gives CDR1 MNHEY, CDR2 SMNVEV (reference sequence). V was pared by 6 bases and J by 6 bases, with 17 bases between. The CDR3 extends over 14 amino acids. CDR3 residues: CASSRQVMGPEAFF. The CDR3 nucleotides are TGTGCCAGCAGCAGACAGGTGATGGGCCCTGAAGCTTTCTTT.

The chain recombines TRBV4-3 with TRBJ1-1, with D possibly being TRBD1 (5 bases). The V end was cut by 0 bases, the J end by 1 base, with 15 bases between. CDR3 size: 17 residues. Germline V CDR1 and CDR2: LGHNA, YSLEER. CDR3 residues: CASSQEPSAGQNTEAFF. CDR3 DNA: TGCGCCAGCAGCCAAGAGCCGTCGGCAGGACAGAACACTGAAGCTTTCTTT.

The chain has TRBV19 and TRBJ1-5; D is unclear. With 4 bases removed from V and 2 bases from J, the gap between germline ends came to 12 bases. CDR3 size: 15 residues. Germline V gene lookup returns CDR1 LNHDA and CDR2 SQIVND (reference sequence). In DNA, the CDR3 is TGTGCCAGTAGTAACCCCAGACGGGGCAATCAGCCCCAGCATTTT. Its protein is CASSNPRRGNQPQHF.

This chain connects TRBV7-9 to TRBJ1-2, with D possibly matching TRBD1 (5 bases). Germline-derived CDR1 and CDR2 are SEHNR and FQNEAQ (reference sequence). This CDR3 is built from 14 residues. Trimming stripped 5 bases from V and 2 bases from J, with 12 bases between. Written as DNA, the CDR3 is TGTGCCAGCAGCCCAGCGACAGTGAACTATGGCTACACCTTC. Its protein is CASSPATVNYGYTF.

The rearrangement uses TRBV6-5 and TRBJ2-7; D is perhaps TRBD2 (6 bases). CDR3 length: 13 residues. V lost 8 bases and J lost 3, with 14 bases in between. Germline V lookup: CDR1 MNHEY, CDR2 SVGAGI. The CDR3 is CASAGLGFYEQYF. The DNA of the CDR3 is TGTGCCAGCGCGGGACTCGGGTTCTACGAGCAGTACTTC.

This rearrangement joins TRBV19 to TRBJ1-2; 12 positions agree with TRBD1. The CDR3 contains 14 residues. The germline V gene has CDR1 LNHDA and CDR2 SQIVND (reference sequence). With V trimmed by 8 bases and J by 7 bases, 8 bases remained unmatched. The CDR3 region has the DNA TGTGCCAGTCTATACGGGACAGGGGGCGCTGGCTACACCTTC. It specifies CASLYGTGGAGYTF.

The chain joins TRBV27 to TRBJ2-6, with 9 bases fitting TRBD1. With 4 bases clipped from V and 2 bases from J, the junction kept 6 bases outside the gene matches. The CDR3 length is 17 residues. Germline CDR1 is MNHEY and CDR2 is SMNVEV (reference sequence). The CDR3 sequence: CASSSRQGETGANVLTF. The CDR3 nucleotides are TGTGCCAGCAGTTCCCGACAGGGGGAAACTGGGGCCAACGTCCTGACTTTC.

The chain is built from TRBV30 and TRBJ1-3, with D tentatively TRBD1 (5 bases). The CDR3 runs to 15 residues. V dropped 0 bases and J dropped 0 bases, with 9 bases sitting between them. CDR1 is GTSNPN and CDR2 is SVGIG in the germline V gene (reference sequence). The CDR3 nucleotides are TGTGCCTGGAGTGTACTTGGGGCCTCTGGAAACACCATATATTTT. Protein: CAWSVLGASGNTIYF.

The chain carries TRBV28 and TRBJ1-1; D is ambiguous. The V end was cut by 6 bases, the J end by 1 base, with 6 bases between. Germline values: CDR1 MDHEN, CDR2 SYDVKM. The CDR3 runs to 12 residues. The CDR3 DNA sequence: TGTGCCAGCAGCCCCGGGAACACTGAAGCTTTCTTT. Translation gives CASSPGNTEAFF.

The CDR3 protein is CAAGSSYEQYF. The DNA of the CDR3 is TGTGCCGCGGGGTCCTCCTACGAGCAGTACTTC. The chain links TRBV19 to TRBJ2-7; perhaps TRBD2 as D (6 bases). Germline CDR1 is LNHDA and CDR2 is SQIVND (reference sequence). The CDR3 length is 11 residues. Trimming pared 11 bases from V and 0 bases from J, leaving 8 bases between.

This clone was recorded once. The chain recombines TRBV7-2 with TRBJ2-1; 14 nucleotides match TRBD2. The germline V gene has CDR1 SGHTA and CDR2 FQGNSA. Germline trimming cut 3 bases from V and 1 base from J; bases unmatched to any gene: 5. The CDR3 runs 18 residues. The CDR3 nucleotides are TGTGCCAGCAGCTTGGGACTAGCGGGAGCTGCATCCTACAATGAGCAGTTCTTC. Amino acid sequence: CASSLGLAGAASYNEQFF.

V and J are TRBV4-2 and TRBJ1-1; 7 positions agree with TRBD1. The CDR3 runs 15 residues. Trimming cost V 2 bases and J 4 bases; bases outside gene matches: 7. Looked up from germline, CDR1 is LGHNA and CDR2 is YNFKEQ. The CDR3 sequence: CASSQKNRGGTEAFF. The CDR3 DNA reads as TGTGCCAGCAGCCAAAAAAACAGGGGTGGCACTGAAGCTTTCTTT.